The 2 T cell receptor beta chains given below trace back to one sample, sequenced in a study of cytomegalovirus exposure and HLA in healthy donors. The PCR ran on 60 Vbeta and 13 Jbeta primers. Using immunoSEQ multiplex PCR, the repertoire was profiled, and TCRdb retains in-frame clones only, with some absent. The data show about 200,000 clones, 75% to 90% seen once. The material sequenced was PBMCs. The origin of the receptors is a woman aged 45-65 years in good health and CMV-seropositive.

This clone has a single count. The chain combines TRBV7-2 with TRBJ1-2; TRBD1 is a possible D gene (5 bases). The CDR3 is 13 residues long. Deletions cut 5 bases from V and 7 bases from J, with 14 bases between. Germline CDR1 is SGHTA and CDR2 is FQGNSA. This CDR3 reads CASSLGALRGYTF. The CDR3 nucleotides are TGTGCCAGCAGCCTAGGGGCATTGCGTGGCTACACCTTC.

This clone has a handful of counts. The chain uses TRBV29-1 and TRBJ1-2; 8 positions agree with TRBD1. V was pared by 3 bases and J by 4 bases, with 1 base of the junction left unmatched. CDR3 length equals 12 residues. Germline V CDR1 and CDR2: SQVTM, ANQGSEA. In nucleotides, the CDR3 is TGCAGCGTTGATCAGGGGGCCTATGGCTACACCTTC. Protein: CSVDQGAYGYTF.